These 18 T cell receptor beta chains were sequenced from one sample in a study of T-cell reconstitution after alpha-beta-depleted transplantation in children. As it was prepared, the TCRbeta library received unique molecular identifiers. TCRdb reprocessed the PCR reads via MiXCR and lists one record per CDR3 protein. In the table there are over 550,000 distinct CDR3 sequences, under 12% of which are singletons. Specimen: PBMCs from the stem cell graft donor, collected from the stem cell graft. The receptors derive from a human donor who donated a stem cell graft to a child with acute myeloid leukemia.

This clonotype was picked up many times. The chain uses TRBV12-3 or TRBV12-4 and TRBJ2-7; perhaps TRBD2 as D (5 bases). Deletions cut 1 base from V and 7 bases from J, with 8 bases between. This CDR3 has 12 residues. The CDR3 DNA sequence: TGTGCCAGCAGTTTAGACGCGGGTGAGCAGTACTTC. Its translation: CASSLDAGEQYF.

CDR3 sequence: CASSPSGNYYEQYF. CDR3 bases: TGTGCCAGCAGCCCTAGCGGGAACTACTACGAGCAGTACTTC. The genes are TRBV7-9 and TRBJ2-7; TRBD2 aligns across 9 bases. The germline CDR1 and CDR2 sequences are SEHNR and FQNEAQ (reference sequence). This CDR3 contains 14 residues. With V trimmed by 5 bases and J by 3 bases, 5 bases remained unmatched.

This clonotype was counted between two and nine times. V and J are TRBV2 and TRBJ1-1; 7 bases are shared with TRBD1. The trim removed 6 bases at V and 8 bases at J, leaving 9 bases unmatched. Per germline, CDR1 SNHLY and CDR2 FYNNEI. The CDR3 length is 13 residues. The CDR3 region has the DNA TGTGCCAGCAGCCGAGACAGGGAGGTCGAAGCTTTCTTT. As protein: CASSRDREVEAFF.

This clonotype was counted at least ten times. The chain combines TRBV4-3 with TRBJ2-7; weak D call: TRBD2 (5 bases). V lost 3 bases and J lost 3, with 9 bases in between. In germline, CDR1 is LGHNA, CDR2 YSLEER. This CDR3 is 13 amino acids long. The CDR3 here is CASSQDGDYEQYF. The CDR3 DNA reads as TGCGCCAGCAGCCAGGACGGGGACTACGAGCAGTACTTC.

The gene calls are TRBV7-9 and TRBJ1-1, with D possibly being TRBD1 (5 bases). Germline V gene sequence: CDR1 SEHNR, CDR2 FQNEAQ (reference sequence). The CDR3 length is 17 residues. Trimming removed 4 bases from V and 0 bases from J, with 18 bases in between. This CDR3 reads CASSSNNRRGVNTEAFF. The CDR3 DNA is TGTGCCAGCAGCTCAAATAATCGGCGGGGGGTGAACACTGAAGCTTTCTTT.

This clonotype was found a few times. V is TRBV5-1 and J is TRBJ2-1; D is possibly TRBD2 (6 bases). This CDR3 contains 15 residues. Germline V gene lookup returns CDR1 SGHRS and CDR2 YFSETQ. Trimming removed 4 bases from V and 7 bases from J, with 18 bases in between. CDR3 nucleotides: TGCGCCAGCAGCGTTCAGGGAGGTAGCAAGAATGAGCAGTTCTTC. Protein: CASSVQGGSKNEQFF.

This clonotype was seen at least ten times. The gene calls are TRBV29-1 and TRBJ2-7; D remains unclear. This CDR3 has 15 residues. Trimming stripped 2 bases from V and 2 bases from J, with 16 bases between. Germline V CDR1 and CDR2: SQVTM, ANQGSEA. The chain's CDR3 is CSVETADNRAYEQYF. CDR3 sequence (DNA): TGCAGCGTTGAAACAGCTGACAATCGGGCCTACGAGCAGTACTTC.

The chain couples TRBV12-3 or TRBV12-4 to TRBJ2-6; 9 nucleotides line up with TRBD1. V gave up 2 bases and J gave up 0 bases; unmatched junction bases: 11. The CDR3 has 20 residues. Here the CDR3 reads CASSLSYDRGFDSGANVLTF. The CDR3 bases are TGTGCCAGCAGTTTATCCTATGACAGGGGGTTTGACTCTGGGGCCAACGTCCTGACTTTC.

In its sample, this clonotype was seen a few times. The V and J genes are TRBV6-2 or TRBV6-3 and TRBJ2-1, with D possibly being TRBD1 (5 bases). Trimming stripped 2 bases from V and 4 bases from J, with 9 bases between. CDR1 is MNHEY, CDR2 SVGEGT, per germline. This CDR3 comprises 14 residues. CDR3 nucleotide sequence: TGTGCCAGCAGTTACACCCAGGGTTACAATGAGCAGTTCTTC. Translating gives CASSYTQGYNEQFF.

The chain has TRBV4-3 and TRBJ2-7; D uncertain. The V and J ends lost 1 base and 8 bases respectively, with 18 bases between them. This CDR3 has 15 amino acids. Germline V gene sequence: CDR1 LGHNA, CDR2 YSLEER. CDR3 nucleotide sequence: TGCGCCAGCAGCCAAGCCCGGGCCCCCAGGTGGAAGCAGTACTTC. Its translation is CASSQARAPRWKQYF.

This clonotype has a count of ten or more. The chain is built from TRBV10-3 and TRBJ2-7; a possible D gene is TRBD2 (6 bases). The CDR3 is 14 amino acids. CDR1 is ENHRY and CDR2 is SYGVKD in the germline V gene. V lost 4 bases, J lost 6 bases, and 16 bases lay in between. CDR3 nucleotide sequence: TGTGCCATCAGTGCCAGTAGCGGCACTCCCGAGCAGTACTTC. It specifies CAISASSGTPEQYF.

This clonotype came up many times. V gene TRBV15 combines with J gene TRBJ2-5; D is possibly TRBD1 (6 bases). V lost 3 bases and J lost 5, with 22 bases in between. The CDR3 totals 17 residues. Germline V gene sequence: CDR1 LNHNV, CDR2 YYDKDF (reference sequence). The CDR3 reads CATSRLWGHQLRETQYF. The DNA for the CDR3 is TGTGCCACCAGCAGGTTGTGGGGACATCAACTACGGGAGACCCAGTACTTC.

This clonotype was counted ten times or more. The J gene is TRBJ2-1, the V gene TRBV10-3; TRBD2 aligns across 7 bases. The germline CDR1 and CDR2 sequences are ENHRY and SYGVKD. V was pared by 4 bases and J by 5 bases, with 8 bases of the junction left unmatched. The CDR3 extends over 15 amino acids. CDR3 nucleotides: TGTGCCATCAGTGCCTCCGGGACTATCGACAATGAGCAGTTCTTC. It specifies CAISASGTIDNEQFF.

The V and J genes are TRBV29-1 and TRBJ2-5, with 8 bases identical to TRBD2. Trimming removed 4 bases from V and 5 bases from J; junction bases left unmatched: 3. This CDR3 contains 12 residues. CDR1 and CDR2 from the germline V gene are SQVTM and ANQGSEA. This chain's CDR3 is CSVGASGETQYF. The DNA for the CDR3 is TGCAGCGTTGGGGCTAGCGGGGAGACCCAGTACTTC.

The chain carries TRBV20-1 and TRBJ2-3, with D uncertain. V was trimmed by 3 bases and J by 3 bases, leaving 16 bases between them. The CDR3 covers 15 residues. Per the germline V gene, CDR1 is DFQATT and CDR2 is SNEGSKA (reference sequence). The CDR3 region is CSASPPKGQTDTQYF. For the CDR3, the DNA is TGCAGTGCTAGCCCCCCAAAGGGTCAGACAGATACGCAGTATTTT.

This clonotype was observed at least ten times. The V gene is TRBV12-3 or TRBV12-4, the J gene TRBJ1-1; D is ambiguous. The CDR3 has 13 residues. Trimming took off 6 bases at V and 9 bases at J, with 17 bases between the two ends. This CDR3 is CASSHRSNGKAFF. CDR3 DNA: TGTGCCAGCAGCCATCGGTCGAACGGGAAAGCTTTCTTT.

The chain couples TRBV2 to TRBJ2-7, with D unresolved. CDR1 SNHLY and CDR2 FYNNEI come from the germline V gene. CDR3 length equals 14 residues. Trimming removed 7 bases at V and 3 bases at J, with 16 bases between. As DNA, the CDR3 is TGTGCCAGCACCATACTATCCACCATCTACGAGCAGTACTTC. It codes for CASTILSTIYEQYF.

This clonotype was seen more than once but under ten times. This chain connects TRBV11-2 to TRBJ2-5; 8 bases are a match to TRBD2. V shed 3 bases and J 10 bases; nucleotides not matched to a gene: 13. Germline-derived CDR1 and CDR2 are SGHAT and FQNNGV. This CDR3 region has 15 residues. The CDR3 nucleotides are TGTGCCAGCAGCTTGGCAACTAGCGGTGCTGGGGACCAGTACTTC. This encodes CASSLATSGAGDQYF.